This T cell receptor beta chain was sequenced in a study of cytomegalovirus exposure and HLA in healthy donors. The PCR was carried out with 60 Vbeta primers and 13 Jbeta primers. Clones were read by immunoSEQ multiplex PCR, and TCRdb kept only the in-frame ones, dropping some. The sample holds 65,000 to 70,000 clones, over 75% seen once. Study results and limitations: It was reportedly the case that the classifier diagnosed cytomegalovirus status with high specificity and sensitivity.

The CDR3 length is 15 residues. The germline V gene has CDR1 SNHLY and CDR2 FYNNEI. V was pared by 3 bases and J by 5 bases, with 7 bases of the junction left unmatched. A word on this clone: Its antigen remains unidentified.

The chain couples TRBV2 to TRBJ2-1; 7 nucleotides match TRBD1. The TCR was taken from a woman in her twenties or thirties in good health and CMV-seropositive. Sequencing was done on a sample of PBMCs. The DNA of the CDR3 is TGTGCCAGCAGTGATAGAGACAGGGTTCACAATGAGCAGTTCTTC. This translates into CASSDRDRVHNEQFF. The full variable domain, its missing parts supplied by reference TRBV2 and TRBJ2-1, is EPEVTQTPSHQVTQMGQEVILRCVPISNHLYFYWYRQILGQKVEFLVSFYNNEISEKSEIFDDQFSVERPDGSNFTLKIRSTKLEDSAMYFCASSDRDRVHNEQFFGPGTRLTVL.